This T cell receptor beta chain emerged from a study of cytomegalovirus exposure and HLA in healthy donors. Germline CDR1 MRHNA, CDR2 SNTAGT. This CDR3 comprises 13 residues. V was cut by 0 bases and J by 4 bases, with 5 bases left in between. Notes on this clone: What it binds is unknown.

Points from the study as a whole: Roughly uniform depth of sequencing across donors was assumed in presence/absence analyses. An analysis done earlier found most TCR beta V segments productive about 87% or about 30% of the time.

It was with 60 Vbeta and 13 Jbeta primers that the PCR ran. This table comes from immunoSEQ multiplex PCR, and its TCRdb copy is limited to in-frame clones, with some not included. This table holds 100,000 to 150,000 clones. This clonotype originated in a woman between 35 and 50 years old in good health and CMV-seropositive. Source material: PBMCs. J is TRBJ2-3 and V is TRBV6-4; D not resolved. The CDR3: CASSDSRADTQYF. CDR3 in DNA: TGTGCCAGCAGTGACTCCCGAGCAGATACGCAGTATTTT.